Shown below are 18 T cell receptor beta chains from a single sample sequenced in a study of tumor-infiltrating lymphocytes in primary liver carcinoma. TCR beta cDNA came from about 0.45 ug total RNA, primed with a constant-region primer. Libraries of TCR beta came from three nested multiplex PCR rounds with slightly modified ARM-PCR. Primers for the first two PCR rounds were TRBV1-TRBV30 forward primers and a C-beta reverse primer (10 cycles per round). MiXCR was run by TCRdb on the multiplex PCR reads, yielding one entry per CDR3 protein. The table includes 310,000 or so distinct CDR3 sequences, roughly 61% detected once. Unsorted whole blood supplied the RNA, and germline DNA was extracted too. The sequenced material came from peripheral blood. These receptors all come from a man in his forties with primary liver carcinoma and hepatitis B virus infection.

On this clonotype: A read error may account for a junction end that differs from germline. This chain links TRBV4-1 with TRBJ2-1; a possible D gene is TRBD1 (5 bases). From germline, CDR1 is MGHRA and CDR2 YSYEKL. The CDR3 is 16 residues long. DNA for the CDR3: TGCGCCAGCAGTCCCGGTCGAACTGGGGCCGGAAATGATCAGTTCTTC. Its translation is CASSPGRTGAGNDQFF.

The rearrangement uses TRBV5-4 and TRBJ2-5; tentative D call: TRBD2 (5 bases). V dropped 4 bases and J dropped 1 base, with 11 bases sitting between them. This CDR3 contains 14 residues. The germline V gene encodes CDR1 SGHNT and CDR2 YYREEE (reference sequence). CDR3 residues: CASSRRETQETQYF. The CDR3 coding sequence is TGTGCCAGCAGCCGAAGGGAGACCCAAGAGACCCAGTACTTC.

This clonotype was recorded many times. The V and J genes are TRBV12-3 or TRBV12-4 and TRBJ1-1; D is unclear. V was cut by 3 bases and J by 4 bases, with 6 bases left in between. CDR3 length equals 12 residues. The CDR3 region is CASSLAATEAFF. CDR3 bases: TGTGCCAGCAGTTTGGCGGCCACTGAAGCTTTCTTT.

In this sample, this clonotype turned up a few times. The V gene is TRBV6-1, the J gene TRBJ2-5, with unresolved D. Trimming stripped 10 bases from V and 1 base from J, with 19 bases between. In germline, CDR1 is MNHNS, CDR2 SASEGT. The CDR3 contains 15 residues. The chain's CDR3 is CATKEPGRTQETQYF. CDR3 DNA sequence: TGTGCCACCAAAGAGCCAGGACGGACCCAAGAGACCCAGTACTTC.

V usage is TRBV5-1 and J usage is TRBJ2-1; D is ambiguous. The CDR3 length is 12 residues. Trimming took 0 bases from V and 6 from J, leaving 4 bases between them. The germline CDR1 and CDR2 sequences are SGHRS and YFSETQ. The CDR3 reads CASSLDGNEQFF. DNA of the CDR3: TGCGCCAGCAGCTTGGACGGCAATGAGCAGTTCTTC.

As regards this clonotype: Since a much larger clone is just one base distant, this may be a read error. The CDR3 coding sequence is TGTGGCATCAGTGATGGGACTCTCATTCAGTACTTC. Its protein is CGISDGTLIQYF. The rearrangement links TRBV10-3 to TRBJ2-4, with a weak D call TRBD2 (6 bases). The CDR3 is made up of 12 amino acids. Germline loops: CDR1 ENHRY, CDR2 SYGVKD.

Note on this clonotype: No conserved phenylalanine or tryptophan is present at the end of the CDR3, so a read error is the likely explanation. The rearrangement uses TRBV6-5 and TRBJ2-3; 7 nucleotides match TRBD1. V lost 8 bases and J lost 4; bases outside the gene matches: 9. The germline V gene has CDR1 MNHEY and CDR2 SVGAGI. The CDR3 loop spans 14 amino acids. CDR3 amino acids: CASCFNRGADTQYS. DNA for the CDR3: TGTGCCAGCTGTTTCAACAGGGGCGCAGATACGCAGTATTCT.

With regard to this clonotype: The final CDR3 position lacks the conserved phenylalanine or tryptophan, pointing to a likely read error. This sequence joins TRBV11-2 and TRBJ2-3; D gene unclear. CDR1 and CDR2 from the germline V gene are SGHAT and FQNNGV. This CDR3 region has 13 residues. CDR3 in amino acids: CTSSLVNWDTQYL. In nucleotides, the CDR3 is TGTACCAGCAGCCTGGTTAATTGGGATACGCAGTATCTT.

There are many counts of this clonotype. The V and J genes are TRBV5-6 and TRBJ2-5, with D unresolved. CDR1 SGHDT and CDR2 YYEEEE come from the germline V gene. The CDR3 is 11 amino acids. The ends were cut back, 6 bases at V and 5 bases at J, with 8 bases in the middle. CDR3 sequence reads: CASNRGETQYF. Here the CDR3 DNA reads TGTGCCAGCAATCGAGGCGAGACCCAGTACTTC.

This clonotype was counted many times. The chain has TRBV29-1 and TRBJ1-2, with 11 nucleotides matching TRBD1. CDR1 is SQVTM, CDR2 ANQGSEA, per germline. This CDR3 is 12 amino acids long. The junction had 3 bases not matched to a gene; V was cut back by 5 bases and J by 7 bases. The CDR3 DNA sequence: TGCAGCGTTCAAGGACAGGGGGCTGGCTACACCTTC. It yields the protein CSVQGQGAGYTF.

This chain links TRBV7-9 with TRBJ1-2, with TRBD1 as a possible D gene (6 bases). The length of the CDR3 is 15 residues. Per the germline V gene, CDR1 is SEHNR and CDR2 is FQNEAQ (reference sequence). The V end lost 3 bases, the J end lost 5 bases, and 16 bases lay between the germline ends. The CDR3 DNA reads as TGTGCCAGCAGCTTCTCCCTCCCTGGACAGTATGGCTACACCTTC. This gives the protein CASSFSLPGQYGYTF.

A single count supports this clonotype. A much larger clone sits a single nucleotide away, making a read error possible. Because it lacks the conserved phenylalanine or tryptophan at the end, this CDR3 is likely a read error. This rearrangement joins TRBV6-6 to TRBJ1-2, with D perhaps matching TRBD1 (6 bases). Germline lookup yields CDR1 MNHNY and CDR2 SVGAGI (reference sequence). V lost 0 bases, J lost 8 bases, and 13 bases lay in between. This CDR3 comprises 14 residues. The CDR3 bases are TGTGCCAGCAGTTACTCCGGTTACAGGGACGGCTACACCCTC. Translated, it gives CASSYSGYRDGYTL.

This clonotype appeared a few times. The V and J genes are TRBV6-1 and TRBJ1-4, with D possibly matching TRBD1 (6 bases). Germline V gene lookup returns CDR1 MNHNS and CDR2 SASEGT. CDR3 length: 14 amino acids. Trimming left V 6 bases short and J 0 bases short, with 8 bases between. The CDR3 sequence is CASRQGPTNEKLFF. The DNA for the CDR3 is TGTGCCAGCAGACAGGGACCAACTAATGAAAAACTGTTTTTT.

This clonotype was counted at least ten times. V gene TRBV5-5 combines with J gene TRBJ2-3, with a tentative D call TRBD1 (5 bases). Trimming removed 0 bases at V and 4 bases at J, with 15 bases between. From germline, CDR1 is SGHKS and CDR2 YYEKEE (reference sequence). CDR3 size: 16 residues. The CDR3 nucleotides read TGTGCCAGCAGCTTGGCGATCCTCCCAGGGCCAGATACGCAGTATTTT. This codes for CASSLAILPGPDTQYF.

This clonotype was seen many times. The gene calls are TRBV29-1 and TRBJ2-1; 14 nucleotides match TRBD2. CDR3 size: 15 residues. J lost 6 bases, V lost 7 bases, and 8 bases had no gene match. Germline lookup yields CDR1 SQVTM and CDR2 ANQGSEA. Written as DNA, the CDR3 is TGCAGCGGACGACTAGCGGGAGGGATTGGCAATGAGCAGTTCTTC. It encodes CSGRLAGGIGNEQFF.

The table lists this clonotype with a few counts. The chain recombines TRBV12-5 with TRBJ1-5; D gene uncertain. The CDR3 length is 13 residues. Germline V gene lookup returns CDR1 LGHNT and CDR2 FRNRAP. V lost 6 bases to trimming and J lost 4 bases, with 10 bases between them. The CDR3: CASGIDGNQPQHF. The CDR3 nucleotides read TGTGCTAGTGGAATAGACGGAAATCAGCCCCAGCATTTT. The variable domain in full, completed from reference TRBV12-5 and TRBJ1-5, reads DARVTQTPRHKVTEMGQEVTMRCQPILGHNTVFWYRQTMMQGLELLAYFRNRAPLDDSGMPKDRFSAEMPDATLATLKIQPSEPRDSAVYFCASGIDGNQPQHFGDGTRLSIL.

This clonotype was picked up one time. A read error may account for a junction end that differs from germline. The chain combines TRBV12-5 with TRBJ1-1, with D perhaps TRBD1 (6 bases). The germline V gene encodes CDR1 LGHNT and CDR2 FRNRAP. The CDR3 totals 16 residues. CDR3 sequence reads: CVSGLWVDRMNNEAFF. CDR3 DNA: TGTGTTAGTGGCCTATGGGTCGACAGGATGAACAATGAAGCTTTCTTT.

This clonotype turned up a few times. The chain couples TRBV30 to TRBJ2-5; D is unresolved. Germline V gene sequence: CDR1 GTSNPN, CDR2 SVGIG (reference sequence). The CDR3 totals 12 residues. The germline V and J ends were trimmed by 2 bases and 1 base, with 5 bases remaining between them. For the CDR3, the DNA is TGTGCCTGGAGTTTAACCCAAGAGACCCAGTACTTC. This encodes CAWSLTQETQYF.